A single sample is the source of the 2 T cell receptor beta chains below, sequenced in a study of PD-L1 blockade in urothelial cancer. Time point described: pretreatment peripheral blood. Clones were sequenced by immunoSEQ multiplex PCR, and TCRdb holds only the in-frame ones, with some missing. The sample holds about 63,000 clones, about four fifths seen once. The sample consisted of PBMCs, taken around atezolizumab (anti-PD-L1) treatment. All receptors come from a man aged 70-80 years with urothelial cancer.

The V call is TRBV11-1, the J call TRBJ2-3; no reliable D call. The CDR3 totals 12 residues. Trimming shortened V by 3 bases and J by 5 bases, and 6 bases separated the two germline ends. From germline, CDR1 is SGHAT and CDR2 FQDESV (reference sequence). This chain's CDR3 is CASSLRIDTQYF. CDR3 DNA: TGTGCCAGCAGCTTGAGAATAGATACGCAGTATTTT.

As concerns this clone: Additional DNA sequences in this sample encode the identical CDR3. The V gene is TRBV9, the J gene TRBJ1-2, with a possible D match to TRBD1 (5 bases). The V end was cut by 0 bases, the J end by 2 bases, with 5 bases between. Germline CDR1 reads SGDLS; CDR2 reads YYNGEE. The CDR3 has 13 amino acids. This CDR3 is CASSVGTNYGYTF. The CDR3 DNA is TGTGCCAGCAGCGTAGGGACAAACTATGGCTACACCTTC.